This T cell receptor (beta chain) emerged from a study of Ad26.COV2.S vaccination and SARS-CoV-2 variants. Study details: Intramuscularly, Ad26.COV2.S was given either once or twice, 56 days apart.

Germline CDR1 SGDLS, CDR2 YYNGEE. The CDR3 covers 12 residues. Trimming shortened V by 0 bases and J by 5 bases, and 5 bases separated the two germline ends. Described treatment: around 19 received Ad26.COV2.S at low or high dose, single or two shots; 5 received placebo; per-sample allocation not given. Specimens were obtained on day 63 following the first vaccine or placebo injection. Wuhan-strain spike was delivered by a replication-incompetent Ad26 vector. As concerns this clone: This same CDR3 is encoded by further DNA sequences in the sample.

Measured with immunoSEQ multiplex PCR; TCRdb has only the in-frame clones, and not every one. This sample yields roughly 500,000 clones, of which around 88% are seen a single time; 9.5% to 15% belongs to the top ten. Here the sequenced sample was peripheral blood, taken in a trial of Ad26.COV2.S vaccine versus placebo. This clonotype originated in a person aged 18-60 years who received the Ad26.COV2.S COVID-19 vaccine or a placebo. The chain employs TRBV9 and TRBJ2-5; D remains unclear. DNA for the CDR3: TGTGCCAGCAGCGTAGTTGGGGAGACCCAGTACTTC. This encodes CASSVVGETQYF. Looking up the rest from reference TRBV9 and TRBJ2-5 gives the full variable domain: DSGVTQTPKHLITATGQRVTLRCSPRSGDLSVYWYQQSLDQGLQFLIQYYNGEERAKGNILERFSAQQFPDLHSELNLSSLELGDSALYFCASSVVGETQYFGPGTRLLVL.